This passage covers 7 T cell receptor beta chains from one sample sequenced in a study of memory CD4+ T cells and cytomegalovirus serostatus. The sort gate was single viable CD3+CD4+CD8-CD45RO+ cells for memory CD4+ T cells. Assay: immunoSEQ multiplex PCR; the TCRdb copy retains only in-frame clones and omits some. The sample consists of approximately 40,000 clones, just under 80% of them appearing once. Sequenced material: memory CD4+ T cells from blood. The receptor set was obtained from an adult in good health and CMV-seronegative.

The genes are TRBV11-2 and TRBJ2-1; perhaps TRBD1 as D (5 bases). This CDR3 comprises 11 residues. Trimming took off 8 bases at V and 12 bases at J, with 14 bases between the two ends. Germline CDR1 reads SGHAT; CDR2 reads FQNNGV. The CDR3 sequence is CASSQQVSQFF. The CDR3 DNA sequence: TGTGCCAGCTCCCAACAGGTGTCGCAGTTCTTC. Looking up the rest from reference TRBV11-2 and TRBJ2-1 gives the full variable domain: EAGVAQSPRYKIIEKRQSVAFWCNPISGHATLYWYQQILGQGPKLLIQFQNNGVVDDSQLPKDRFSAERLKGVDSTLKIQPAKLEDSAVYLCASSQQVSQFFGPGTRLTVL.

This chain uses TRBV19 with TRBJ2-7, with D perhaps matching TRBD1 (6 bases). Germline lookup yields CDR1 LNHDA and CDR2 SQIVND (reference sequence). There are 13 residues in the CDR3. V lost 10 bases to trimming and J lost 1 base, with 14 bases between them. The CDR3 protein is CATQGQNSYEQYF. The CDR3 bases are TGTGCCACCCAGGGGCAGAATTCCTACGAGCAGTACTTC.

V and J are TRBV6-1 and TRBJ2-1; the D call may be TRBD1 or TRBD2 (6 bases each). The CDR3 is made up of 14 amino acids. Trimming removed 8 bases from V and 2 bases from J, with 13 bases in between. Looked up from germline, CDR1 is MNHNS and CDR2 is SASEGT. CDR3: CASLGGGTYNEQFF. The CDR3 DNA reads TGTGCCAGCTTAGGAGGGGGGACCTACAATGAGCAGTTCTTC.

The rearrangement joins TRBV19 to TRBJ2-2, with 8 positions matching TRBD1. The CDR3 consists of 16 residues. The germline V gene encodes CDR1 LNHDA and CDR2 SQIVND (reference sequence). With 3 bases clipped from V and 7 bases from J, the junction kept 10 bases outside the gene matches. This chain's CDR3 is CASSIQGARSVGELFF. The CDR3 DNA reads as TGTGCCAGTAGTATCCAGGGGGCGCGATCCGTCGGGGAGCTGTTTTTT.

This sequence joins TRBV11-2 and TRBJ2-1, with D hard to call. Germline CDR1 is SGHAT and CDR2 is FQNNGV. Trimming removed 5 bases at V and 5 bases at J, with 10 bases between. This CDR3 region has 13 residues. The CDR3 nucleotides are TGTGCCAGCAGCCCTGACGGCCACAATGAGCAGTTCTTC. It is translated as CASSPDGHNEQFF.

The chain has TRBV7-9 and TRBJ2-3, with TRBD2 identical over 8 bases. This CDR3 comprises 15 residues. With 2 bases clipped from V and 4 bases from J, the junction kept 5 bases outside the gene matches. Germline V lookup: CDR1 SEHNR, CDR2 FQNEAQ (reference sequence). The CDR3 bases are TGTGCCAGCAGCTTATACGGGGGGGCCCCAGATACGCAGTATTTT. This codes for CASSLYGGAPDTQYF.

The gene calls are TRBV6-5 and TRBJ2-1, with D maybe TRBD2 (6 bases). Trimming shortened V by 5 bases and J by 9 bases, and 8 bases separated the two germline ends. The length of the CDR3 is 11 residues. Germline CDR1 is MNHEY and CDR2 is SVGAGI. CDR3 amino acids: CASSRGSEQFF. DNA for the CDR3: TGTGCCAGCAGTCGGGGGTCTGAGCAGTTCTTC.